This paragraph covers one T cell receptor beta chain sequence. Its antigen is not known. This sample is part of a study of cytomegalovirus exposure and HLA in healthy donors. General study points: Some V segments could not be told apart, so they were left out, TRBV6-2 and TRBV6-3 among them. Analyzed later, association rates of TCRs varied across HLA loci, with DRB1 most and HLA-C fewest. Across donors, most TCRs were seen rarely, yet some public ones were widespread. CMV serostatus was the only immune exposure information that was available.

CDR1 MNHEY and CDR2 SVGAGI come from the germline V gene. The ends were cut back, 5 bases at V and 3 bases at J, with 16 bases in the middle. The CDR3 has 15 amino acids. PCR primers comprised 60 Vbeta and 13 Jbeta primers. Repertoires were generated with immunoSEQ multiplex PCR, while TCRdb's copy carries only in-frame clones and drops some. The table includes 50,000 to 65,000 clones, approximately 73% detected once. Sequenced material: PBMCs. The sequence was obtained from a man between 18 and 29 years old in good health and CMV-seronegative. The J gene is TRBJ2-5, the V gene TRBV6-5, with D possibly TRBD1 on 6 matching bases. The CDR3 reads CASSPQGRMEETQYF. In DNA, the CDR3 is TGTGCCAGCAGTCCACAGGGAAGGATGGAAGAGACCCAGTACTTC.